This TCR beta chain comes out of a study of beta chain features in type 1 diabetes. Study results and caveats: Shortening that was moderate but significant affected the TCRB CDR3s of Type 1 diabetes patients in all four CD4+ subsets. The study found fewer insertions and more deletions at VDJ junctions in type 1 diabetes patients. PCR might favor shorter templates, but any such skew would affect patients and controls equally.

Since all of the isolated RNA was reverse transcribed, expressed TCRB transcripts were what got sequenced. Produced via immunoSEQ multiplex PCR; TCRdb's table is partial and in-frame only. This sample has about 240,000 clones, with about 14% found just once. Concerning this clone: What it recognizes is unknown.

Germline V lookup: CDR1 MNHEY, CDR2 SVGAGI. Trimming left V 6 bases short and J 4 bases short, with 15 bases between. The CDR3 runs 14 residues. Input material: naive CD4+ T cells from blood. The chain combines TRBV6-5 with TRBJ1-2; maybe TRBD1 (5 bases). The clonotype was recovered from a man aged 25-45 years with type 1 diabetes. The CDR3 here is CASSPRTSFYGYTF. The CDR3 DNA reads as TGTGCCAGCAGCCCCCGGACATCCTTCTATGGCTACACCTTC.